These 9 T cell receptor beta chains share one sample of origin, sequenced in a study of cytomegalovirus exposure and HLA in healthy donors. A multiplex PCR was run with 60 Vbeta primers and 13 Jbeta primers. The assay was immunoSEQ multiplex PCR, and TCRdb's table has in-frame clones only and misses some. In the table there are around 110,000 clones, around 82% of which are singletons. The material sequenced was PBMCs. These receptors originate from a man in his fifties or sixties in good health and CMV-seronegative.

Only one count was recorded for this clone. The chain combines TRBV4-2 with TRBJ2-3; 9 bases match TRBD2. Germline lookup yields CDR1 LGHNA and CDR2 YNFKEQ. With V trimmed by 2 bases and J by 7 bases, 7 bases remained unmatched. This CDR3 is 15 amino acids long. The CDR3 protein is CASSQRIAGDHTQYF. CDR3 nucleotides: TGTGCCAGCAGCCAAAGAATAGCGGGGGATCATACGCAGTATTTT.

The V and J genes are TRBV5-1 and TRBJ2-2; 7 nucleotides line up with TRBD1. The ends lost 4 bases at V and 1 base at J; junction bases unmatched: 13. The CDR3 consists of 18 residues. Germline V CDR1 and CDR2: SGHRS, YFSETQ. CDR3 DNA: TGCGCCAGCAGCCCAACCTACGGGCGGACAGGGAACACCGGGGAGCTGTTTTTT. Its protein is CASSPTYGRTGNTGELFF.

The chain joins TRBV5-1 to TRBJ1-1; D is ambiguous. Germline V gene lookup returns CDR1 SGHRS and CDR2 YFSETQ. This CDR3 has 14 residues. Trimming pared 0 bases from V and 0 bases from J, leaving 6 bases between. The DNA of the CDR3 is TGCGCCAGCAGCTTGGCAGATATGAACACTGAAGCTTTCTTT. This encodes CASSLADMNTEAFF.

The chain couples TRBV7-2 to TRBJ1-1; D is ambiguous. CDR3 size: 12 residues. The V end was cut by 1 base, the J end by 9 bases, with 9 bases between. Germline lookup yields CDR1 SGHTA and CDR2 FQGNSA. For the CDR3, the DNA is TGTGCCAGCAGCTTAGGGCCGAGGAAAGCTTTCTTT. Amino acid sequence: CASSLGPRKAFF.

This clone showed up many times. The chain employs TRBV6-5 and TRBJ1-2; TRBD1 matches at 11 bases. The length of the CDR3 is 16 residues. J was trimmed by 4 bases and V by 3 bases; bases with no gene match: 7. CDR1 and CDR2 (germline): MNHEY, SVGAGI. CDR3 sequence (DNA): TGTGCCAGCAGTTATTCTCGGACAGGGGGCGGCTATGGCTACACCTTC. Translated, it gives CASSYSRTGGGYGYTF.

On this clone itself: One junction end does not reproduce the germline sequence, and a read error may be involved. The chain combines TRBV27 with TRBJ2-2; 12 bases match TRBD2. In germline, CDR1 is MNHEY, CDR2 SMNVEV (reference sequence). The CDR3 covers 15 residues. CDR3 loop: CASTLLAGGSRELFF. The DNA of the CDR3 is TGTGCCAGCACTTTACTAGCGGGGGGAAGCAGGGAGCTGTTTTTT.

This chain links TRBV10-3 with TRBJ2-3; TRBD1 agrees at 12 bases. Germline trimming cut 8 bases from V and 0 bases from J; bases unmatched to any gene: 27. CDR3 size: 23 residues. The V gene's germline CDR1 is ENHRY and CDR2 SYGVKD. This CDR3 is CAIDTLLGPGQGASRGSTDTQYF. CDR3 sequence (DNA): TGTGCCATCGACACACTGTTGGGCCCGGGACAGGGGGCTTCGCGGGGCAGCACAGATACGCAGTATTTT.

This chain uses TRBV30 with TRBJ2-6, with D maybe TRBD2 (6 bases). Germline V lookup: CDR1 GTSNPN, CDR2 SVGIG (reference sequence). Trimming left V 5 bases short and J 0 bases short, with 14 bases between. There are 16 residues in the CDR3. Here the CDR3 reads CAWARGYDSGANVLTF. DNA of the CDR3: TGTGCCTGGGCCCGGGGGTACGACTCTGGGGCCAACGTCCTGACTTTC.

This clone showed up just once. The chain uses TRBV6-5 and TRBJ1-2; D uncertain. This CDR3 has 13 amino acids. Per germline, CDR1 MNHEY and CDR2 SVGAGI. V lost 7 bases and J 2 bases, leaving 11 bases between the germline ends. The CDR3 loop is CASTSGNNYGYTF. The CDR3 DNA sequence: TGTGCCAGCACTTCCGGGAACAACTATGGCTACACCTTC.